This section outlines one TCR beta chain sequence together with its context. The data were obtained in a study of blood T cells in healthy people across ages. The V gene lost 6 bases and the J gene lost 2 bases, with 11 bases spanning the gap. The CDR3 is made up of 14 amino acids. Together with a sample-barcoded 5' primer, a J-beta primer mix was included in a second PCR lasting 7 to 11 cycles. TCRdb processed the 5' RACE reads anew with MiXCR; each CDR3 protein has one entry. This table has 1 million or so distinct CDR3 sequences, around 25% appearing once. The sample also formed part of further work on T cells of mothers and their children.

Sequencing was performed on blood. The gene calls are TRBV12-3 or TRBV12-4 and TRBJ2-1, with unresolved D. The sequence was obtained from a girl aged 2-10 years in good health. The CDR3 nucleotides are TGTGCCAGCAGCCCCACCCCCACCTACAATGAGCAGTTCTTC. It is translated as CASSPTPTYNEQFF.